This TCR beta chain emerged from a study of shared clonotypes between healthy human individuals. On this clone: Other DNA sequences within the sample encode an identical CDR3.

The table came from immunoSEQ multiplex PCR; TCRdb's copy has only in-frame clones and leaves some out. The table has fewer than 3 million clones, 80% to 95% seen once; the top ten hold 0.37%. This CDR3 region has 12 residues. The germline V and J ends were trimmed by 0 bases and 7 bases, with 7 bases remaining between them. CDR1 and CDR2 from the germline V gene are GTSNPN and SVGIG (reference sequence). This clonotype was sampled from a man between 18 and 29 years old in good health. Some clones in this sample may be carry-over from other donors' samples. This chain joins TRBV30 and TRBJ2-1, with D uncertain. The sequencing sample was made of naive CD4+ T cells from PBMCs. Subset denoted: CD45RA+ positively selected. The CDR3 sequence: CAWSVSGNEQFF. The CDR3 DNA sequence: TGTGCCTGGAGTGTAAGTGGTAATGAGCAGTTCTTC.